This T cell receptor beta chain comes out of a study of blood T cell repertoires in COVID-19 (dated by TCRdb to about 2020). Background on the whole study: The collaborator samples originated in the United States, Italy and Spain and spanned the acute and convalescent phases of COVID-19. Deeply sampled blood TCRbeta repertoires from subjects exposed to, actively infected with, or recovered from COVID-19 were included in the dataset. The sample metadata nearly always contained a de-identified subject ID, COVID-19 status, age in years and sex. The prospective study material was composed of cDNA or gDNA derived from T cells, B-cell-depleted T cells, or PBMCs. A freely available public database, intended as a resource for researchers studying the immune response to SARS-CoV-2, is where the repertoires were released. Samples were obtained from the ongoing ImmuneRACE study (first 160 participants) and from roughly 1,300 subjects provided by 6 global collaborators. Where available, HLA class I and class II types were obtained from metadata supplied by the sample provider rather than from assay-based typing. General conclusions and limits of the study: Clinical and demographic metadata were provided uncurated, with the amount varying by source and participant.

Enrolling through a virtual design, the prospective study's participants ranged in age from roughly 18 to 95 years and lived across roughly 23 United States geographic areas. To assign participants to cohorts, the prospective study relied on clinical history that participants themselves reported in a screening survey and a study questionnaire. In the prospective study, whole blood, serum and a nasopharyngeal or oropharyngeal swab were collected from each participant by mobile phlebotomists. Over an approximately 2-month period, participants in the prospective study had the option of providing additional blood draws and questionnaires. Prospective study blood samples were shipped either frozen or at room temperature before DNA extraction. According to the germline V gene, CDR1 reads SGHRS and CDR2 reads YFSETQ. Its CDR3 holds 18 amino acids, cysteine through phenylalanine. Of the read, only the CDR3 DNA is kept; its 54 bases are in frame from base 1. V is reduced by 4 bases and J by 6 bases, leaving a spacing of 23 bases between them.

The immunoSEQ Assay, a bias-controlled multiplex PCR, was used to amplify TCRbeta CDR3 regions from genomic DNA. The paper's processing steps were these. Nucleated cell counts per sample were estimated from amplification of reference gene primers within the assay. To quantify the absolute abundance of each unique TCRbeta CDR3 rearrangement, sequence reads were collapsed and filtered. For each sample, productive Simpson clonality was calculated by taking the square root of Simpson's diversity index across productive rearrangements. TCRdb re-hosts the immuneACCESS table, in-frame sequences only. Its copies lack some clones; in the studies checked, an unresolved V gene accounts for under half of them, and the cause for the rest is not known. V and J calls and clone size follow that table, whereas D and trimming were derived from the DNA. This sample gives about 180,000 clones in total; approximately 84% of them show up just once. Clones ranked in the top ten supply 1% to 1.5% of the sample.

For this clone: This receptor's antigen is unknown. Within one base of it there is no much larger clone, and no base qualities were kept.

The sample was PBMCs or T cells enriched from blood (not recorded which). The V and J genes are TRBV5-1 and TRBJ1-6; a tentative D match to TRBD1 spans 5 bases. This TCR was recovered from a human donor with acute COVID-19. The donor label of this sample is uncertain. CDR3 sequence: CASSRMGPWGGSNSPLHF. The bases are TGCGCCAGCAGCCGGATGGGCCCCTGGGGGGGATCTAATTCACCCCTCCACTTT.